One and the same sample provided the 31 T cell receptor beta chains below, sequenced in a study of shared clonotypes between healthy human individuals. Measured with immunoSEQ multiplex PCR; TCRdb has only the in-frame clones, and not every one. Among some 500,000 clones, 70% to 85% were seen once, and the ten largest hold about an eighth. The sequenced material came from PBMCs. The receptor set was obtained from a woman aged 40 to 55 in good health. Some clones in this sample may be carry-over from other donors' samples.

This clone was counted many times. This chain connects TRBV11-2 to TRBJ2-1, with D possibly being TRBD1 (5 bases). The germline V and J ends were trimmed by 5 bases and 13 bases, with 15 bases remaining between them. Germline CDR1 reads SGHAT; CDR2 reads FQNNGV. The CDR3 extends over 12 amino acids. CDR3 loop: CASSPWGGIQFF. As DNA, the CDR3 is TGTGCCAGCAGCCCTTGGGGCGGTATTCAGTTCTTC.

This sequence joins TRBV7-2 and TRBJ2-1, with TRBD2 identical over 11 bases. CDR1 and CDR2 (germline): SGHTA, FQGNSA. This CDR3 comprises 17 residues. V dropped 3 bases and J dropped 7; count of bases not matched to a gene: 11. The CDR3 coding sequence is TGTGCCAGCAGCTTTACTAGCGGGAGAGCTAGTCGGAATGAGCAGTTCTTC. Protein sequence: CASSFTSGRASRNEQFF.

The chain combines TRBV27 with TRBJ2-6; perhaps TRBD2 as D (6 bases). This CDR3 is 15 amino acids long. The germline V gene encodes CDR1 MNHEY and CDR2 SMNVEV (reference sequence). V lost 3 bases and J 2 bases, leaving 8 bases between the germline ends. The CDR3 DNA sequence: TGTGCCAGCAGTTTGGAGGGGCCTGGGGCCAACGTCCTGACTTTC. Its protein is CASSLEGPGANVLTF. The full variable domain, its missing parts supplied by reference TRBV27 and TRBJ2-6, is EAQVTQNPRYLITVTGKKLTVTCSQNMNHEYMSWYRQDPGLGLRQIYYSMNVEVTDKGDVPEGYKVSRKEKRNFPLILESPSPNQTSLYFCASSLEGPGANVLTFGAGSRLTVL.

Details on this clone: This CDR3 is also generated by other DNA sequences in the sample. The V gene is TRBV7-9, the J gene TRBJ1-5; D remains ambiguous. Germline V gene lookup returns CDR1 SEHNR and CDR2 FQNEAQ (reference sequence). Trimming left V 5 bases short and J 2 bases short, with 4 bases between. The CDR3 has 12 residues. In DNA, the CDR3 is TGTGCCAGCAGCCTTGGCAATCAGCCCCAGCATTTT. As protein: CASSLGNQPQHF.

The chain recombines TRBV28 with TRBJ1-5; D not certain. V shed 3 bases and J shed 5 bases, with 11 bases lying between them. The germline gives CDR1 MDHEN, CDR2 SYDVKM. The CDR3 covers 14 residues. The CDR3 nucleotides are TGTGCCAGCAGTTTGTTCCGGGTTGATCAGCCCCAGCATTTT. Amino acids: CASSLFRVDQPQHF. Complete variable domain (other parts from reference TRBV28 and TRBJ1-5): DVKVTQSSRYLVKRTGEKVFLECVQDMDHENMFWYRQDPGLGLRLIYFSYDVKMKEKGDIPEGYSVSREKKERFSLILESASTNQTSMYLCASSLFRVDQPQHFGDGTRLSIL.

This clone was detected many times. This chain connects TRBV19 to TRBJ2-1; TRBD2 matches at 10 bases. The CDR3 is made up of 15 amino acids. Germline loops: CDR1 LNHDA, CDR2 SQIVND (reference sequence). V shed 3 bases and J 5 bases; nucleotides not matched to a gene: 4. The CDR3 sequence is CASSMGTSANNEQFF. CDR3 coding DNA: TGTGCCAGTAGTATGGGGACTAGCGCCAACAATGAGCAGTTCTTC.

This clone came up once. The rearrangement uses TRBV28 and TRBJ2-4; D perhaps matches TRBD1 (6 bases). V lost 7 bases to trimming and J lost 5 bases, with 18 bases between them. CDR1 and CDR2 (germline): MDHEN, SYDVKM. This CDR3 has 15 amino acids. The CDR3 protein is CASIPGSQGQNIQYF. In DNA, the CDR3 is TGTGCCAGCATCCCCGGGTCACAGGGTCAAAACATTCAGTACTTC.

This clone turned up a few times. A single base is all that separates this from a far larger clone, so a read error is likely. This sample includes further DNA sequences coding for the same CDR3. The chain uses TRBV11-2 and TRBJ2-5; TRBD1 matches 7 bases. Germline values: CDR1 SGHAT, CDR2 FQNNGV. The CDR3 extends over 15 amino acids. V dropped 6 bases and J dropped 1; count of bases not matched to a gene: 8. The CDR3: CASSLAGTAQETQYF. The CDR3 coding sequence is TGTGCCAGCAGTCTAGCCGGGACAGCCCAAGAGACCCAGTACTTC.

CDR3 DNA sequence: TGTGCCAGCAGCGTGAACTATGGCTACACCTTC. This encodes CASSVNYGYTF. V gene TRBV9 combines with J gene TRBJ1-2, with D uncertain. V was trimmed by 2 bases and J by 2 bases, leaving 1 base between them. Per the germline V gene, CDR1 is SGDLS and CDR2 is YYNGEE. This CDR3 has 11 residues.

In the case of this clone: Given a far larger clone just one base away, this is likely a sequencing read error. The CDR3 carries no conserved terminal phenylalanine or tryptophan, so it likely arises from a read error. The CDR3 DNA reads TGCGCCAGCAGTGTCAACTACGTGAACACTGAAGCTTTCCTT. Translated, it gives CASSVNYVNTEAFL. The chain has TRBV10-2 and TRBJ1-1, with D unresolved. Trimming took off 4 bases at V and 0 bases at J, with 9 bases between the two ends. Germline-derived CDR1 and CDR2 are WSHSY and SAAADI. This CDR3 is 14 amino acids long.

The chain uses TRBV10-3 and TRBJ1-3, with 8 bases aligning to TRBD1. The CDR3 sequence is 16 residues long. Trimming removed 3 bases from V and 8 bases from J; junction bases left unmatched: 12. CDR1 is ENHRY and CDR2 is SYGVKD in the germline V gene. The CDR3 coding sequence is TGTGCCATCAGTGAATCCTCCCGGACAGGGTTGGACACCATATATTTT. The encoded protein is CAISESSRTGLDTIYF.

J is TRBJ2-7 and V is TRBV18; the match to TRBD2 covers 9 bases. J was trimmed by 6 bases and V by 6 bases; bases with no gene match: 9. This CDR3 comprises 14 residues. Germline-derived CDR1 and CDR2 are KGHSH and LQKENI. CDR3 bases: TGTGCCAGCTCCCCCTTAGCGGGAGAGCGCGAGCAGTACTTC. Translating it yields CASSPLAGEREQYF.

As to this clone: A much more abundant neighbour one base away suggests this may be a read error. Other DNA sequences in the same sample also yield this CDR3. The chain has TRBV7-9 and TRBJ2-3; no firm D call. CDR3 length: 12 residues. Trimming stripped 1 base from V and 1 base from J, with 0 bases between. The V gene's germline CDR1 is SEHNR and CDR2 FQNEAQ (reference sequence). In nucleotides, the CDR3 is TGTGCCAGCAGCTTAGGCACAGATACGCAGTATTTT. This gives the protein CASSLGTDTQYF. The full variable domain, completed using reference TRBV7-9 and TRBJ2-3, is DTGVSQNPRHKITKRGQNVTFRCDPISEHNRLYWYRQTLGQGPEFLTYFQNEAQLEKSRLLSDRFSAERPKGSFSTLEIQRTEQGDSAMYLCASSLGTDTQYFGPGTRLTVL.

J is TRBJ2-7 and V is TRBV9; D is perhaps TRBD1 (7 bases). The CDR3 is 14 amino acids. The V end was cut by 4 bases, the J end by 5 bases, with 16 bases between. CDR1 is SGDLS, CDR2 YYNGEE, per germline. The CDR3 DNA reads TGTGCCAGCAGCCTCCGACAGGGAGGACACGAGCAGTACTTC. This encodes CASSLRQGGHEQYF. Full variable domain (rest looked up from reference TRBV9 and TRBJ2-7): DSGVTQTPKHLITATGQRVTLRCSPRSGDLSVYWYQQSLDQGLQFLIQYYNGEERAKGNILERFSAQQFPDLHSELNLSSLELGDSALYFCASSLRQGGHEQYFGPGTRLTVT.

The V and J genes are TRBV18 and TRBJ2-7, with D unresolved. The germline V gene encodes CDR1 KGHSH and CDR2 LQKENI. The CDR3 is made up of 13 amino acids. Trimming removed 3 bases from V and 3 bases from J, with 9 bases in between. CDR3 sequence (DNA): TGTGCCAGCTCACCCTCTAGGGACTACGAGCAGTACTTC. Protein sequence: CASSPSRDYEQYF.

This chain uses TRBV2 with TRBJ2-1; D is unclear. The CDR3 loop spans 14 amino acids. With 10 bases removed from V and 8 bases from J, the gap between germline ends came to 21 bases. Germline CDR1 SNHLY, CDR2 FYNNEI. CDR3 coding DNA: TGTGCCAACTTACGGCCACTACCTGGGGATGAGCAGTTCTTC. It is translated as CANLRPLPGDEQFF.

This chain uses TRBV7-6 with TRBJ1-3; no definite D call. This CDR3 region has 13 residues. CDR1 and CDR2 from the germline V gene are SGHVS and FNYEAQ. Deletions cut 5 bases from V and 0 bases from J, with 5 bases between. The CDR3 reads CASSADSGNTIYF. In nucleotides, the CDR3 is TGTGCCAGCAGCGCCGACTCTGGAAACACCATATATTTT.

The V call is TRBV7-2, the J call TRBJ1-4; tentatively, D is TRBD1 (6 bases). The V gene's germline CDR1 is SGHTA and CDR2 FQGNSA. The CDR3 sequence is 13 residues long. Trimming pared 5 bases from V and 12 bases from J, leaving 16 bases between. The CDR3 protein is CASSQRGEGELFF. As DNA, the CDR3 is TGTGCCAGCAGCCAAAGGGGGGAGGGCGAACTGTTTTTT.

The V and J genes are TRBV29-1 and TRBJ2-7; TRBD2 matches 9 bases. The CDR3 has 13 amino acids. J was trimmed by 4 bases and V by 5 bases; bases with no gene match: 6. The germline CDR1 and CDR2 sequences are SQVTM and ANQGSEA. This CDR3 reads CSVNSGSSYEQYF. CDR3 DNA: TGCAGCGTTAATAGCGGGAGTTCGTACGAGCAGTACTTC.

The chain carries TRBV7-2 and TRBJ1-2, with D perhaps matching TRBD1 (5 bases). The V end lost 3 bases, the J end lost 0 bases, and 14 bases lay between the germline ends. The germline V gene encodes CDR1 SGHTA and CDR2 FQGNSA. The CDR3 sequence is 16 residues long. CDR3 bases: TGTGCCAGCAGCTTGGAGTTCGGGGCACCTAACTATGGCTACACCTTC. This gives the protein CASSLEFGAPNYGYTF.

The CDR3 spells CASRDGPGYGYTF. CDR3 in DNA: TGTGCCAGCCGGGACGGGCCAGGGTATGGCTACACCTTC. The rearrangement uses TRBV7-2 and TRBJ1-2, with a tentative D call TRBD1 (5 bases). Trimming stripped 8 bases from V and 5 bases from J, with 15 bases between. Germline lookup yields CDR1 SGHTA and CDR2 FQGNSA. The CDR3 contains 13 residues.

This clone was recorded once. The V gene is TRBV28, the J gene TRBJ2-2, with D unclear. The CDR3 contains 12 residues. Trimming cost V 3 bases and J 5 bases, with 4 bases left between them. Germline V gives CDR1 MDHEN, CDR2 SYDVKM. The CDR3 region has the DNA TGTGCCAGCAGTTTTGGAACCGGGGAGCTGTTTTTT. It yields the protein CASSFGTGELFF. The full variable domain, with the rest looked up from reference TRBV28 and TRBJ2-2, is DVKVTQSSRYLVKRTGEKVFLECVQDMDHENMFWYRQDPGLGLRLIYFSYDVKMKEKGDIPEGYSVSREKKERFSLILESASTNQTSMYLCASSFGTGELFFGEGSRLTVL.

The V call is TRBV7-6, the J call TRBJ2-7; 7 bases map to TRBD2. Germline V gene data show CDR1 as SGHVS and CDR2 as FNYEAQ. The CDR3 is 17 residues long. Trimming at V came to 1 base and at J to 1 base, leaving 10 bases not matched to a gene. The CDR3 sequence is CASSLVPPSGESYEQYF. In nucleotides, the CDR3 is TGTGCCAGCAGCTTAGTTCCCCCTAGCGGAGAATCCTACGAGCAGTACTTC.

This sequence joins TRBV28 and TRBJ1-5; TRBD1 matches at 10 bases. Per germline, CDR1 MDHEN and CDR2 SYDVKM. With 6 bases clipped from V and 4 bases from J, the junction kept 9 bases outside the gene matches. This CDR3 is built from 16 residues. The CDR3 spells CASSTTGGSGNQPQHF. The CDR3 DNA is TGTGCCAGCAGCACGACAGGGGGCAGTGGGAATCAGCCCCAGCATTTT. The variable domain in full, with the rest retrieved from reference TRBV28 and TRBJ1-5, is DVKVTQSSRYLVKRTGEKVFLECVQDMDHENMFWYRQDPGLGLRLIYFSYDVKMKEKGDIPEGYSVSREKKERFSLILESASTNQTSMYLCASSTTGGSGNQPQHFGDGTRLSIL.

This chain's CDR3 is CASSLAGGANEQFF. CDR3 DNA: TGTGCCAGCAGCTTAGCGGGAGGGGCCAATGAGCAGTTCTTC. J is TRBJ2-1 and V is TRBV7-3; 9 bases fit TRBD2. CDR3 length equals 14 residues. The germline gives CDR1 SGHTA, CDR2 FQGTGA. The V gene end was trimmed by 2 bases and the J gene end by 6 bases; junction bases not matched to a gene: 2.

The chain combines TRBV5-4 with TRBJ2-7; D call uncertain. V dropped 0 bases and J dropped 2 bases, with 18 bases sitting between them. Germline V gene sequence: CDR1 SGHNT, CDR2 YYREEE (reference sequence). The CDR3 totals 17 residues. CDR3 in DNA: TGTGCCAGCAGCTTGGGGGGTGGCGGCTTGTGGACCTACGAGCAGTACTTC. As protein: CASSLGGGGLWTYEQYF.

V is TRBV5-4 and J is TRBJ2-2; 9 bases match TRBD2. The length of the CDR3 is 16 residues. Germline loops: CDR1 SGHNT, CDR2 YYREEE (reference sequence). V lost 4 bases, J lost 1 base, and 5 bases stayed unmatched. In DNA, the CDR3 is TGTGCCAGCAGCCGCGGGACTAGCCGGAACACCGGGGAGCTGTTTTTT. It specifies CASSRGTSRNTGELFF. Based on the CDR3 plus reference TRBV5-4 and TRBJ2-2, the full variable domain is ETGVTQSPTHLIKTRGQQVTLRCSSQSGHNTVSWYQQALGQGPQFIFQYYREEENGRGNFPPRFSGLQFPNYSSELNVNALELDDSALYLCASSRGTSRNTGELFFGEGSRLTVL.

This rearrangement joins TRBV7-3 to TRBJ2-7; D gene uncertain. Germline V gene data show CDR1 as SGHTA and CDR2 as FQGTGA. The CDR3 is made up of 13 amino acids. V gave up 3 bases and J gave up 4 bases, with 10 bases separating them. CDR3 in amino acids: CASSFGRPYEQYF. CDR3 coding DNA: TGTGCCAGCAGCTTTGGCAGGCCTTACGAGCAGTACTTC. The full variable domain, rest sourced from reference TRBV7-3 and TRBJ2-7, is GAGVSQTPSNKVTEKGKYVELRCDPISGHTALYWYRQSLGQGPEFLIYFQGTGAADDSGLPNDRFFAVRPEGSVSTLKIQRTERGDSAVYLCASSFGRPYEQYFGPGTRLTVT.

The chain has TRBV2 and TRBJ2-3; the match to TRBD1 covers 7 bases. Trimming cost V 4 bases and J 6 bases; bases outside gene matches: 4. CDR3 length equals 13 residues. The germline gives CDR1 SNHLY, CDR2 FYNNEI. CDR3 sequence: CASSGQGRDTQYF. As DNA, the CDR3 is TGTGCCAGCAGTGGACAGGGTCGGGATACGCAGTATTTT.

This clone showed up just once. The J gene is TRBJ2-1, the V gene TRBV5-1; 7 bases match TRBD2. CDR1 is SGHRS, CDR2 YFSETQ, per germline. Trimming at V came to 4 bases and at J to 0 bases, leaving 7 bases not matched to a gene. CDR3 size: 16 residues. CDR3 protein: CASSLPLAASYNEQFF. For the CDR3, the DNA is TGCGCCAGCAGCCTGCCTCTAGCGGCCTCCTACAATGAGCAGTTCTTC.

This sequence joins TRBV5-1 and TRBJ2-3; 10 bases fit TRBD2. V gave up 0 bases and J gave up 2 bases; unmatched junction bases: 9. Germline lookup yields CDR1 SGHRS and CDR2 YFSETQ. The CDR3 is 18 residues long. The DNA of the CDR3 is TGCGCCAGCAGCTTGGCCAGAAGCGGGAGGGGAGACACAGATACGCAGTATTTT. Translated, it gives CASSLARSGRGDTDTQYF.